The 30 T cell receptor beta chains in this list originate from one sample, sequenced in a study of identical twins (dated by TCRdb to about 2016). Libraries came from 5' RACE. The sequencer listed for this sample is Illumina HiSeq 2000. TCRdb trimmed the raw reads at Q25, called clones with MiXCR and kept productive beta chains. Records with the same CDR3 protein are collapsed into one entry carrying the most frequent genes and DNA. Present in this sample are over 600,000 distinct CDR3 sequences, 21% of which were seen just once. The ten largest clones capture about 4.5% of the sample. The sample was also reused in another study, on T cells expressing NK-cell markers.

The sequencing input was PBMCs. All receptors come from a young woman in good health.

This clonotype was detected a few times. The chain joins TRBV20-1 to TRBJ2-5, with D unclear. The ends were cut back, 3 bases at V and 1 base at J, with 9 bases in the middle. The length of the CDR3 is 13 residues. In germline, CDR1 is DFQATT, CDR2 SNEGSKA (reference sequence). CDR3 nucleotide sequence: TGCAGTGCTAGTGGGATTCGCCAAGAGACCCAGTACTTC. It yields the protein CSASGIRQETQYF.

The V gene is TRBV14, the J gene TRBJ1-2; the D gene is possibly TRBD1 (5 bases). This CDR3 has 13 residues. Trimming cost V 2 bases and J 3 bases, with 7 bases left between them. The germline CDR1 and CDR2 sequences are SGHDN and FVKESK. This chain's CDR3 is CASSQSRDYGYTF. The CDR3 DNA sequence: TGTGCCAGCAGCCAATCCAGGGACTATGGCTACACCTTC.

The rearrangement links TRBV10-3 to TRBJ2-1; 8 bases map to TRBD2. CDR3 length: 14 amino acids. J lost 4 bases, V lost 4 bases, and 3 bases had no gene match. Germline V CDR1 and CDR2: ENHRY, SYGVKD. CDR3 DNA: TGTGCCATCAGTGCTAGCGGGTCTTACAATGAGCAGTTCTTC. As protein: CAISASGSYNEQFF.

This clonotype was counted between two and nine times. This chain uses TRBV29-1 with TRBJ1-2; tentative D call: TRBD1 (6 bases). The CDR3 loop spans 12 amino acids. CDR1 is SQVTM and CDR2 is ANQGSEA in the germline V gene. V lost 0 bases to trimming and J lost 4 bases, with 6 bases between them. CDR3 sequence reads: CSVEEGAYGYTF. The CDR3 DNA sequence: TGCAGCGTTGAAGAGGGGGCCTATGGCTACACCTTC.

The chain uses TRBV7-3 and TRBJ2-1; D may correspond to TRBD1 or TRBD2 (7 bases each). This CDR3 contains 16 residues. Germline V gene sequence: CDR1 SGHTA, CDR2 FQGTGA. V was clipped by 3 bases and J by 0 bases, with 12 bases between them. The CDR3 bases are TGTGCCAGCAGCTTGGAGCGGGACAGCTCCTACAATGAGCAGTTCTTC. Its translation: CASSLERDSSYNEQFF.

This clonotype has at least ten counts. The J gene is TRBJ2-1, the V gene TRBV27; D gene unclear. The ends were cut back, 6 bases at V and 0 bases at J, with 15 bases in the middle. Germline V gene lookup returns CDR1 MNHEY and CDR2 SMNVEV (reference sequence). CDR3 length equals 16 residues. The CDR3 DNA reads TGTGCCAGCAGACCTGATCTACCGAGCTCCTACAATGAGCAGTTCTTC. Amino acids: CASRPDLPSSYNEQFF.

The chain links TRBV12-3 or TRBV12-4 to TRBJ2-7, with 8 positions matching TRBD1. The junction had 2 bases not matched to a gene; V was cut back by 1 base and J by 0 bases. The CDR3 sequence is 15 residues long. The CDR3 DNA is TGTGCCAGCAGTTTAGGGGACAGGATCTCCTACGAGCAGTACTTC. This gives the protein CASSLGDRISYEQYF.

This clonotype was counted many times. The chain carries TRBV30 and TRBJ2-5; D may correspond to TRBD1 or TRBD2 (5 bases each). The CDR3 consists of 12 residues. V was pared by 5 bases and J by 4 bases, with 11 bases between. Germline V gives CDR1 GTSNPN, CDR2 SVGIG (reference sequence). In DNA form, the CDR3 reads TGTGCCTGGGCCGAGGGGCGAGAGACCCAGTACTTC. Protein: CAWAEGRETQYF.

The CDR3 region is CSVEDLGWRETQYF. DNA of the CDR3: TGCAGCGTTGAAGATCTTGGGTGGAGGGAGACCCAGTACTTC. The J gene is TRBJ2-5, the V gene TRBV29-1; perhaps TRBD2 as D (5 bases). The CDR3 spans 14 residues. CDR1 SQVTM and CDR2 ANQGSEA come from the germline V gene. V was clipped by 0 bases and J by 5 bases, with 13 bases between them.

This clonotype was observed many times. The V gene is TRBV3-1, the J gene TRBJ2-1; D is unresolved. The CDR3 length is 12 residues. V lost 3 bases to trimming and J lost 6 bases, with 6 bases between them. Germline CDR1 LGHDT, CDR2 YNNKEL (reference sequence). CDR3 sequence (DNA): TGTGCCAGCAGCCAGACGAGCAATGAGCAGTTCTTC. Translation: CASSQTSNEQFF.

The rearrangement joins TRBV5-1 to TRBJ2-5; TRBD2 aligns across 8 bases. V gave up 1 base and J gave up 1 base; unmatched junction bases: 3. This CDR3 is 15 amino acids long. The germline gives CDR1 SGHRS, CDR2 YFSETQ. The CDR3 sequence is CASSLTGGPQETQYF. CDR3 in DNA: TGCGCCAGCAGCTTGACGGGGGGGCCCCAAGAGACCCAGTACTTC.

This clonotype was observed a handful of times. The CDR3 is CASSLGDYQETQYF. In DNA, the CDR3 is TGTGCCAGCAGCTTAGGGGACTACCAAGAGACCCAGTACTTC. The V gene is TRBV7-6, the J gene TRBJ2-5; TRBD2 is a possible D gene (6 bases). The CDR3 is made up of 14 amino acids. Trimming took off 1 base at V and 0 bases at J, with 6 bases between the two ends. Germline V gene sequence: CDR1 SGHVS, CDR2 FNYEAQ.

A word on this clonotype: Relative to the germline gene, one junction end is altered; a read error may explain this. The genes are TRBV6-1 and TRBJ2-1; D is ambiguous. The length of the CDR3 is 12 residues. Germline V gives CDR1 MNHNS, CDR2 SASEGT. CDR3 in DNA: TGTGCCAGCACGGCCAGATACAATGAGCAGTCCTTC. Its translation is CASTARYNEQSF.

V gene TRBV20-1 combines with J gene TRBJ1-5; perhaps TRBD1 as D (6 bases). The CDR3 extends over 13 amino acids. CDR1 and CDR2 (germline): DFQATT, SNEGSKA (reference sequence). V was pared by 6 bases and J by 4 bases, with 13 bases between. In nucleotides, the CDR3 is TGCAGTGCGGGGGGCCGTCTGAATCAGCCCCAGCATTTT. Amino acid sequence: CSAGGRLNQPQHF.

The chain links TRBV5-1 to TRBJ2-1; 7 nucleotides align to TRBD1. V dropped 4 bases and J dropped 8; count of bases not matched to a gene: 6. Germline V gene data show CDR1 as SGHRS and CDR2 as YFSETQ. The CDR3 consists of 13 residues. For the CDR3, the DNA is TGCGCCAGCAGCCTAGGGACAGCCGATGAGCAGTTCTTC. This gives the protein CASSLGTADEQFF.

The chain's CDR3 is CSAATRGVREKLFF. The CDR3 DNA follows: TGCAGTGCTGCCACACGAGGGGTTAGGGAAAAACTGTTTTTT. V and J are TRBV20-1 and TRBJ1-4; weak D call: TRBD1 (5 bases). CDR3 size: 14 residues. V was cut by 5 bases and J by 8 bases, with 18 bases left in between. The V gene's germline CDR1 is DFQATT and CDR2 SNEGSKA (reference sequence).

As DNA, the CDR3 is TGTGCCAGCAGCTTCCGGGCCGATGGGGCCCATGGCTACACCTTC. Encoded protein: CASSFRADGAHGYTF. The chain links TRBV7-2 to TRBJ1-2; perhaps TRBD1 as D (5 bases). The CDR3 runs to 15 residues. From germline, CDR1 is SGHTA and CDR2 FQGNSA. With 3 bases removed from V and 6 bases from J, the gap between germline ends came to 17 bases.

This clonotype occurred a few times. The V call is TRBV5-1, the J call TRBJ2-5; D possibly corresponds to TRBD2 (7 bases). The CDR3 loop spans 14 amino acids. Trimming pared 5 bases from V and 4 bases from J, leaving 15 bases between. Germline assignment: CDR1 SGHRS and CDR2 YFSETQ. DNA of the CDR3: TGCGCCAGCAGTGGGGGGGGCGTCTCAGAGACCCAGTACTTC. Encoded protein: CASSGGGVSETQYF.

The chain recombines TRBV20-1 with TRBJ2-7; D remains ambiguous. The CDR3 is made up of 13 amino acids. From germline, CDR1 is DFQATT and CDR2 SNEGSKA (reference sequence). V shed 0 bases and J shed 3 bases, with 9 bases lying between them. As DNA, the CDR3 is TGCAGTGCTAGAGATCTGTCCGTCTACGAGCAGTACTTC. Translation gives CSARDLSVYEQYF.

The chain carries TRBV7-8 and TRBJ2-7; TRBD2 is a possible D gene (6 bases). The CDR3 length is 15 residues. Germline V gene data show CDR1 as SGHVS and CDR2 as FQNEAQ. Trimming took off 1 base at V and 0 bases at J, with 10 bases between the two ends. CDR3 DNA: TGTGCCAGCAGCTTAGTTGGCGGGGCCTCCTACGAGCAGTACTTC. Residues: CASSLVGGASYEQYF.

This chain uses TRBV19 with TRBJ2-7, with D possibly matching TRBD2 (6 bases). V lost 8 bases and J lost 1, with 15 bases in between. CDR1 is LNHDA, CDR2 SQIVND, per germline (reference sequence). The CDR3 extends over 14 amino acids. CDR3 protein: CASSVEGRSYEQYF. The CDR3 coding sequence is TGTGCCAGTTCGGTGGAGGGGCGATCCTACGAGCAGTACTTC.

V usage is TRBV20-1 and J usage is TRBJ1-2; D is undetermined. V was clipped by 5 bases and J by 7 bases, with 5 bases between them. In germline, CDR1 is DFQATT, CDR2 SNEGSKA (reference sequence). The CDR3 loop spans 9 amino acids. The CDR3 is CSALGGYTF. DNA for the CDR3: TGCAGTGCTCTGGGTGGCTACACCTTC.

This clonotype was seen only a few times. V is TRBV7-9 and J is TRBJ1-6; D ambiguous. Germline-derived CDR1 and CDR2 are SEHNR and FQNEAQ (reference sequence). The CDR3 is made up of 15 amino acids. V was shortened by 7 bases and J by 10 bases, with 20 bases between the two germline ends. The CDR3: CASTQSAVRRSPLHF. CDR3 nucleotides: TGTGCCAGCACCCAATCGGCAGTACGGAGATCACCCCTCCACTTT.

The CDR3 region is CASSSEDRGLYEQYF. The CDR3 DNA follows: TGTGCCAGCAGCTCCGAGGACAGGGGGCTCTACGAGCAGTACTTC. The J gene is TRBJ2-7, the V gene TRBV7-9, with 11 nucleotides matching TRBD1. The germline V gene has CDR1 SEHNR and CDR2 FQNEAQ (reference sequence). This CDR3 contains 15 residues. J lost 3 bases, V lost 4 bases, and 5 bases had no gene match. The whole variable domain, remainder taken from reference TRBV7-9 and TRBJ2-7, is DTGVSQNPRHKITKRGQNVTFRCDPISEHNRLYWYRQTLGQGPEFLTYFQNEAQLEKSRLLSDRFSAERPKGSFSTLEIQRTEQGDSAMYLCASSSEDRGLYEQYFGPGTRLTVT.

The genes are TRBV25-1 and TRBJ2-5; 7 bases match TRBD1. Germline assignment: CDR1 MGHDK and CDR2 SYGVNS. CDR3 size: 16 residues. J was trimmed by 0 bases and V by 6 bases; bases with no gene match: 10. The CDR3 loop is CASSRGTGTYQETQYF. CDR3 nucleotides: TGTGCCAGCAGCAGGGGGACGGGAACATACCAAGAGACCCAGTACTTC.

This clonotype has only a few counts. The chain joins TRBV12-3 or TRBV12-4 to TRBJ1-2; D is undetermined. V lost 3 bases and J lost 4, with 9 bases in between. The CDR3 contains 13 residues. CDR3 sequence reads: CASSLKDGYGYTF. The CDR3 coding sequence is TGTGCCAGCAGTTTGAAGGACGGCTATGGCTACACCTTC.

This clonotype was picked up a small number of times. The V call is TRBV29-1, the J call TRBJ2-3, with TRBD2 matching over 8 bases. From germline, CDR1 is SQVTM and CDR2 ANQGSEA. The CDR3 is made up of 13 amino acids. Germline trimming cut 5 bases from V and 4 bases from J; bases unmatched to any gene: 5. The CDR3 DNA reads as TGCAGCGTTACGGGAGGGCCCTCAGATACGCAGTATTTT. Residues: CSVTGGPSDTQYF.

The sample holds a few counts of this clonotype. The chain links TRBV6-6 to TRBJ2-1; no firm D call. Germline CDR1 MNHNY, CDR2 SVGAGI (reference sequence). V was trimmed by 3 bases and J by 10 bases, leaving 7 bases between them. The CDR3 is made up of 11 amino acids. The CDR3 is CASSYPREQFF. The CDR3, as DNA: TGTGCCAGCAGTTATCCGAGGGAGCAGTTCTTC.

Concerning this clonotype itself: A much larger clone differs from this one at a single base, so this may be a read error. The chain joins TRBV9 to TRBJ2-5, with D possibly being TRBD2 (6 bases). Germline V lookup: CDR1 SGDLS, CDR2 YYNGEE. The V end was cut by 0 bases, the J end by 5 bases, with 8 bases between. This CDR3 is 13 amino acids long. In nucleotides, the CDR3 is TGTGCCAGCAGCGTAGCGGGAGTGGAGACCCAGTACTTC. Translation gives CASSVAGVETQYF. Full variable domain (rest looked up from reference TRBV9 and TRBJ2-5): DSGVTQTPKHLITATGQRVTLRCSPRSGDLSVYWYQQSLDQGLQFLIQYYNGEERAKGNILERFSAQQFPDLHSELNLSSLELGDSALYFCASSVAGVETQYFGPGTRLLVL.

A remark on this clonotype: Germline and junction disagree at one end, which may indicate a read error. The rearrangement links TRBV20-1 to TRBJ2-7; the match to TRBD2 covers 12 bases. The germline CDR1 and CDR2 sequences are DFQATT and SNEGSKA (reference sequence). This CDR3 is 16 amino acids long. CDR3 loop: CSASGLAGTSSYEHYF. CDR3 bases: TGCAGTGCTAGTGGACTAGCGGGGACAAGCTCCTACGAGCACTACTTC.